Each of the 15 T cell receptor beta chains below was sequenced from the same sample in a study of blood T cells in healthy people across ages. It was with a sample-barcoded 5' primer and a J-beta primer mix that a second PCR of roughly 7 to 12 cycles was run. TCRdb passed the 5' RACE reads through MiXCR, listing each CDR3 protein once. The repertoire holds about 640,000 distinct CDR3 sequences, with 45% to 65% as singletons. The specimen was blood. Receptors were obtained from a man aged 55 to 70 in good health.

The chain links TRBV20-1 to TRBJ2-5; D is ambiguous. From germline, CDR1 is DFQATT and CDR2 SNEGSKA (reference sequence). This CDR3 has 15 residues. Trimming removed 4 bases from V and 1 base from J, with 16 bases in between. As DNA, the CDR3 is TGCAGTGCTACCCCCGAGGTGGGTGGCCAAGAGACCCAGTACTTC. Protein: CSATPEVGGQETQYF.

This clonotype showed up just a few times. This chain links TRBV21-1 with TRBJ2-7; TRBD1 is taken as the D call from the table, unchecked against the DNA. TRBV21-1 is reported as a pseudogene. The length of the CDR3 is 15 residues. CDR3 sequence: CASRPQNRATYEQYF. The CDR3 coding sequence is TGTGCCAGCCGTCCGCAGAACAGGGCGACCTACGAGCAGTACTTC.

The chain is built from TRBV6-5 and TRBJ2-1; D remains unclear. The CDR3 runs to 14 residues. The ends were cut back, 0 bases at V and 9 bases at J, with 12 bases in the middle. Germline values: CDR1 MNHEY, CDR2 SVGAGI. The CDR3 DNA sequence: TGTGCCAGCAGTTACTCGATCCGGTTCGCTGAGCAGTTCTTC. It encodes CASSYSIRFAEQFF.

The chain combines TRBV25-1 with TRBJ1-1; 7 nucleotides match TRBD1. In germline, CDR1 is MGHDK, CDR2 SYGVNS. The CDR3 covers 15 residues. V dropped 3 bases and J dropped 2; count of bases not matched to a gene: 6. The CDR3 DNA reads TGTGCCAGCAGTGAGGGGGGACAGATCAACACTGAAGCTTTCTTT. Translating gives CASSEGGQINTEAFF.

The chain combines TRBV6-5 with TRBJ2-6, with D possibly TRBD2 on 6 matching bases. The CDR3 runs to 17 residues. The germline V gene encodes CDR1 MNHEY and CDR2 SVGAGI. V lost 2 bases, J lost 0 bases, and 11 bases lay in between. The CDR3 nucleotides read TGTGCCAGCAGTTACGATCTGGGGGGCTCTGGGGCCAACGTCCTGACTTTC. Protein product: CASSYDLGGSGANVLTF.

The chain recombines TRBV7-6 with TRBJ2-7; D possibly corresponds to TRBD2 (6 bases). The germline gives CDR1 SGHVS, CDR2 FNYEAQ. V lost 5 bases and J lost 5, with 22 bases in between. This CDR3 comprises 16 residues. The CDR3 DNA reads TGTGCCAGCAGCCCCGGGGGACCGACCCTAAGCCACGAGCAGTACTTC. It translates to CASSPGGPTLSHEQYF. The full variable domain, its missing parts supplied by reference TRBV7-6 and TRBJ2-7, is GAGVSQSPRYKVTKRGQDVALRCDPISGHVSLYWYRQALGQGPEFLTYFNYEAQQDKSGLPNDRFSAERPEGSISTLTIQRTEQRDSAMYRCASSPGGPTLSHEQYFGPGTRLTVT.

Comments on this clonotype: A read error is possible here, since a much larger clone lies one base away. The rearrangement links TRBV2 to TRBJ2-5, with TRBD1 identical over 8 bases. This CDR3 is 13 amino acids long. Trimming cost V 6 bases and J 5 bases; bases outside gene matches: 5. CDR1 is SNHLY and CDR2 is FYNNEI in the germline V gene. In nucleotides, the CDR3 is TGTGCCAGCAGAAGGACAGGGTGGGAGACCCAGTACTTC. This gives the protein CASRRTGWETQYF. Full variable domain (outside the CDR3, taken from reference TRBV2 and TRBJ2-5): EPEVTQTPSHQVTQMGQEVILRCVPISNHLYFYWYRQILGQKVEFLVSFYNNEISEKSEIFDDQFSVERPDGSNFTLKIRSTKLEDSAMYFCASRRTGWETQYFGPGTRLLVL.

This rearrangement joins TRBV5-1 to TRBJ2-6; maybe TRBD1 (5 bases). CDR3 length: 17 amino acids. Trimming stripped 4 bases from V and 0 bases from J, with 14 bases between. Germline loops: CDR1 SGHRS, CDR2 YFSETQ. The CDR3 is CASSPQGVHSGANVLTF. CDR3 coding DNA: TGCGCCAGCAGCCCGCAGGGTGTTCACTCTGGGGCCAACGTCCTGACTTTC.

There are a few counts of this clonotype. The genes are TRBV20-1 and TRBJ2-5; possibly TRBD1 or TRBD2 for D (5 bases each). Trimming shortened V by 1 base and J by 2 bases, and 11 bases separated the two germline ends. This CDR3 region has 14 residues. Germline V lookup: CDR1 DFQATT, CDR2 SNEGSKA (reference sequence). The CDR3 is CSARAGPGQETQYF. Written as DNA, the CDR3 is TGCAGTGCTAGAGCGGGACCTGGACAAGAGACCCAGTACTTC.

This clonotype appeared many times. The chain is built from TRBV9 and TRBJ2-1; tentative D call: TRBD1 (5 bases). V lost 0 bases and J lost 3, with 10 bases in between. The CDR3 runs to 15 residues. CDR1 and CDR2 from the germline V gene are SGDLS and YYNGEE. CDR3 sequence: CASSVGSTDYNEQFF. The CDR3 DNA follows: TGTGCCAGCAGCGTAGGGTCGACAGACTACAATGAGCAGTTCTTC. Filled out from reference TRBV9 and TRBJ2-1, the complete variable domain reads DSGVTQTPKHLITATGQRVTLRCSPRSGDLSVYWYQQSLDQGLQFLIQYYNGEERAKGNILERFSAQQFPDLHSELNLSSLELGDSALYFCASSVGSTDYNEQFFGPGTRLTVL.

The J gene is TRBJ2-3, the V gene TRBV9, with unresolved D. Between the trimmed V and J ends, which lost 2 bases and 0 bases, there was a span of 7 bases. Germline lookup yields CDR1 SGDLS and CDR2 YYNGEE. This CDR3 is built from 14 residues. The CDR3 here is CASSVLTSTDTQYF. The CDR3 DNA follows: TGTGCCAGCAGCGTCCTCACTAGCACAGATACGCAGTATTTT. Full variable domain (outside the CDR3, taken from reference TRBV9 and TRBJ2-3): DSGVTQTPKHLITATGQRVTLRCSPRSGDLSVYWYQQSLDQGLQFLIQYYNGEERAKGNILERFSAQQFPDLHSELNLSSLELGDSALYFCASSVLTSTDTQYFGPGTRLTVL.

In this sample, this clonotype turned up many times. V usage is TRBV7-8 and J usage is TRBJ2-2; 7 bases line up with TRBD1. This CDR3 comprises 14 residues. The germline V gene encodes CDR1 SGHVS and CDR2 FQNEAQ. V lost 5 bases, J lost 1 base, and 1 base stayed unmatched. CDR3 protein: CASSRTGNTGELFF. CDR3 nucleotides: TGTGCCAGCAGCCGGACAGGGAACACCGGGGAGCTGTTTTTT.

Here the CDR3 DNA reads TGCGCCAGCATCCAGACGGCGGGGGACAATGAGCAGTTCTTC. Its protein product is CASIQTAGDNEQFF. The chain has TRBV5-1 and TRBJ2-1, with TRBD2 identical over 7 bases. V trimming: 6 bases; J trimming: 5 bases; junction bases outside the gene matches: 8. The germline V gene encodes CDR1 SGHRS and CDR2 YFSETQ. The CDR3 is 14 amino acids.

V gene TRBV2 combines with J gene TRBJ2-3; D uncertain. V was clipped by 5 bases and J by 1 base, with 10 bases between them. Germline V gene data show CDR1 as SNHLY and CDR2 as FYNNEI. The CDR3 has 14 residues. The CDR3 DNA reads as TGTGCCAGCAGTCGAGACTTGGGCACAGATACGCAGTATTTT. It codes for CASSRDLGTDTQYF. The full variable domain, rest sourced from reference TRBV2 and TRBJ2-3, is EPEVTQTPSHQVTQMGQEVILRCVPISNHLYFYWYRQILGQKVEFLVSFYNNEISEKSEIFDDQFSVERPDGSNFTLKIRSTKLEDSAMYFCASSRDLGTDTQYFGPGTRLTVL.

The chain has TRBV12-3 or TRBV12-4 and TRBJ1-2; tentatively, D is TRBD1 (5 bases). V was clipped by 5 bases and J by 4 bases, with 14 bases between them. The CDR3 covers 14 residues. DNA of the CDR3: TGTGCCAGCAGTCGGGGCAACGCGGGCTATGGCTACACCTTC. Its translation: CASSRGNAGYGYTF.